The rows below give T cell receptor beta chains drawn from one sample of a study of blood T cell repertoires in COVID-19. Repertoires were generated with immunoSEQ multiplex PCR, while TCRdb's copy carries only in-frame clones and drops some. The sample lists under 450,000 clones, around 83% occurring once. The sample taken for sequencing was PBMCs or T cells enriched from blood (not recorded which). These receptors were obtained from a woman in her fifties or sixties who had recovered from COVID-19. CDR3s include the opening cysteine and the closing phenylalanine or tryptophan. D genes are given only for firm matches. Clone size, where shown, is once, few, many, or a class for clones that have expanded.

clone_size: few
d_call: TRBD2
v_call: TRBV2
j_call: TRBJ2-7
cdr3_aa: CASGAGVTSYEQYF
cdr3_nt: TGTGCCAGCGGAGCGGGAGTTACCTCCTACGAGCAGTACTTC

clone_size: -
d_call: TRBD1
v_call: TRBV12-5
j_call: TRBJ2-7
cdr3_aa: CASGFDSTGPYEQYF
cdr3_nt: TGTGCTAGTGGTTTTGACTCGACAGGGCCGTACGAGCAGTACTTC

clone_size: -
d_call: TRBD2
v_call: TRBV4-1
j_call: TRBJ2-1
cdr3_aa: CASSQAQGGGAYEQFF
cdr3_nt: TGCGCCAGCAGCCAGGCGCAGGGCGGGGGGGCCTATGAGCAGTTCTTC

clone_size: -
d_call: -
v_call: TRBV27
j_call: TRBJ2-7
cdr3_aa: CASSLDPPSVRGLSEQYF
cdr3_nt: TGTGCCAGCAGTTTAGATCCCCCCTCAGTCAGAGGTCTAAGCGAGCAGTACTTC

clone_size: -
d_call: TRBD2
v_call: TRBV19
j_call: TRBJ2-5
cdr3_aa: CASSISSGGQTQYF
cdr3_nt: TGTGCCAGTAGTATATCCAGCGGGGGTCAGACCCAGTACTTC

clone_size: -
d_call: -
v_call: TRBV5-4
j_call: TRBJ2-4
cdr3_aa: CASSLDGAPLAKNIQYF
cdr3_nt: TGTGCCAGCAGCTTGGACGGAGCGCCACTAGCCAAAAACATTCAGTACTTC

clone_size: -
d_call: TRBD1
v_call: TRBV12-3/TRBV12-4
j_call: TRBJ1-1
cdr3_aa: CASSVPGGTEAFF
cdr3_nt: TGTGCCAGCAGCGTACCAGGGGGCACTGAAGCTTTCTTT

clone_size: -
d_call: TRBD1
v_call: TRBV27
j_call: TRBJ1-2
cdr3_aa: CASSLNRGLGGYTF
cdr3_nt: TGTGCCAGCAGTTTAAACAGGGGGCTCGGAGGCTACACCTTC

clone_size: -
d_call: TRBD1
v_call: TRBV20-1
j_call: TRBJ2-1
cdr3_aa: CSASVDREKFF
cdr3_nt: TGCAGTGCTAGCGTAGACAGGGAGAAGTTCTTC

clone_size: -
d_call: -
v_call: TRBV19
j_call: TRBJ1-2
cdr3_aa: CASSIGQDYGYTF
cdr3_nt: TGTGCCAGTAGTATAGGGCAAGACTATGGCTACACCTTC

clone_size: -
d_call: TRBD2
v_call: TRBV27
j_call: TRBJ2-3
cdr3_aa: CASRDGLAGASDTQYF
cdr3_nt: TGTGCCAGCAGGGACGGACTAGCGGGAGCGTCAGATACGCAGTATTTT

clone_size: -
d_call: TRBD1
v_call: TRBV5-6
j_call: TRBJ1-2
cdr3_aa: CASSFAPGQGNGYTF
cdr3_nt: TGTGCCAGCAGCTTCGCCCCGGGACAGGGCAATGGCTACACCTTC

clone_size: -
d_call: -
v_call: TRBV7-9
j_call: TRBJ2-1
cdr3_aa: CASSLTLSYNEQFF
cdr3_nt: TGTGCCAGCAGCTTGACACTCTCCTACAATGAGCAGTTCTTC

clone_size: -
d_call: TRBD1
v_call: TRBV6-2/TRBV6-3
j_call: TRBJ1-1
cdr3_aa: CASSYPQGGEAFF
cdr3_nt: TGTGCCAGCAGTTACCCCCAGGGGGGTGAAGCTTTCTTT

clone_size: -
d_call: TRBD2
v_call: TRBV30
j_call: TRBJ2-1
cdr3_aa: CAWSGLAGGLLPFF
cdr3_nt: TGTGCCTGGAGTGGACTAGCGGGGGGGCTGTTGCCGTTCTTC

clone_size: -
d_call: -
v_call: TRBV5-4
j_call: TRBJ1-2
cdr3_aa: CASSLGGDYGYTF
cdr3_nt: TGTGCCAGCAGCTTAGGCGGAGACTATGGCTACACCTTC